A single sample gave rise to the 18 T cell receptor beta chains below, sequenced in a study of shared clonotypes between healthy human individuals. Using immunoSEQ multiplex PCR, the repertoire was profiled, and TCRdb retains in-frame clones only, with some absent. The table includes roughly 2.2 million clones, under 95% detected once. The sample consisted of naive CD4+ T cells from PBMCs. Subset specified: CD45RA+ positively selected. These receptors all come from a young man in good health. Some clones in this sample may be carry-over from other donors' samples.

V and J are TRBV6-1 and TRBJ2-1, with D uncertain. CDR3 length: 10 residues. Germline CDR1 is MNHNS and CDR2 is SASEGT. V lost 8 bases and J lost 2, with 1 base in between. The CDR3 sequence is CASAYNEQFF. CDR3 nucleotides: TGTGCCAGCGCCTACAATGAGCAGTTCTTC.

A word on this clone: This same CDR3 is encoded by further DNA sequences in the sample. J is TRBJ2-4 and V is TRBV4-2; D perhaps matches TRBD2 (5 bases). V was pared by 0 bases and J by 4 bases, with 13 bases between. The germline CDR1 and CDR2 sequences are LGHNA and YNFKEQ. The CDR3 has 16 amino acids. The CDR3 reads CASSQDRERGKNIQYF. The DNA for the CDR3 is TGTGCCAGCAGCCAAGATCGTGAACGGGGAAAAAACATTCAGTACTTC.

V gene TRBV7-2 combines with J gene TRBJ1-1, with D unresolved. The CDR3 runs to 18 residues. V was trimmed by 3 bases and J by 1 base, leaving 21 bases between them. CDR1 and CDR2 from the germline V gene are SGHTA and FQGNSA. CDR3 nucleotide sequence: TGTGCCAGCAGCTTTGATCTTGCGTCCTTAGGAGGGAACACTGAAGCTTTCTTT. Its protein is CASSFDLASLGGNTEAFF.

CDR3 nucleotides: TGCGCCAGTAACCCAGGACTAGCGCCGAACACCGGGGAGCTGTTTTTT. Translated, it gives CASNPGLAPNTGELFF. The rearrangement uses TRBV5-1 and TRBJ2-2, with 9 bases aligning to TRBD2. The CDR3 extends over 16 amino acids. CDR1 is SGHRS, CDR2 YFSETQ, per germline. Trimming took 8 bases from V and 0 from J; bases not matched to a gene: 8.

The CDR3, as DNA: TGTGCCAGCAGTTCGACCTACGGGGGTAACACTGAAGCTTTCTTT. This encodes CASSSTYGGNTEAFF. The chain uses TRBV6-4 and TRBJ1-1; TRBD1 might be the D (5 bases). V was clipped by 5 bases and J by 2 bases, with 15 bases between them. The CDR3 totals 15 residues. Germline-derived CDR1 and CDR2 are MRHNA and SNTAGT.

This chain connects TRBV10-1 to TRBJ2-2, with 7 bases aligning to TRBD1. Germline CDR1 WNHNN, CDR2 SYGVQD (reference sequence). Trimming removed 4 bases from V and 7 bases from J; junction bases left unmatched: 12. The CDR3 has 16 residues. CDR3 sequence: CASSGSEGARNGELFF. CDR3 coding DNA: TGCGCCAGCAGTGGCTCAGAGGGGGCGCGGAACGGGGAGCTGTTTTTT.

The V call is TRBV7-2, the J call TRBJ2-3; 8 bases map to TRBD2. V dropped 4 bases and J dropped 0; count of bases not matched to a gene: 6. CDR1 is SGHTA, CDR2 FQGNSA, per germline. The CDR3 has 16 amino acids. Here the CDR3 DNA reads TGTGCCAGCAGCTACATGGCGGGAGGTAGCACAGATACGCAGTATTTT. Translated, it gives CASSYMAGGSTDTQYF.

This clone was seen a handful of times. The CDR3 carries no conserved terminal phenylalanine or tryptophan, so it likely arises from a read error. The limits of the CDR3 on the DNA are not certain, so only TCRdb's listed CDR3 is given. The chain links TRBV2 to TRBJ2-7; TRBD2 is the table's D call, not checked against the DNA. CDR1 is SNHLY, CDR2 FYNNEI, per germline. Inclusive of both ends, the CDR3 amounts to 11 amino acids. The CDR3 sequence: CASSEAGRSHL.

The chain is built from TRBV27 and TRBJ1-1, with D possibly TRBD1 on 5 matching bases. V lost 1 base and J 4 bases, leaving 22 bases between the germline ends. Germline loops: CDR1 MNHEY, CDR2 SMNVEV (reference sequence). The CDR3 has 18 amino acids. The CDR3 nucleotides are TGTGCCAGCAGTTTATTTGGGTTGCGGATTGGGCAGGGCACTGAAGCTTTCTTT. It specifies CASSLFGLRIGQGTEAFF.

The chain couples TRBV6-1 to TRBJ2-5; perhaps D is TRBD1 or TRBD2 (5 bases each). The end of the DNA fits TRBJ2-7 better, so the J call may be wrong. The V gene's germline CDR1 is MNHNS and CDR2 SASEGT. The CDR3 extends over 13 amino acids. The CDR3 spells CASSGGVSYEQYF. The CDR3 DNA is TGTGCCAGCAGTGGAGGGGTATCCTACGAGCAGTACTTC.

This chain links TRBV28 with TRBJ1-2; D remains unclear. The CDR3 is made up of 15 amino acids. Trimming stripped 5 bases from V and 0 bases from J, with 13 bases between. Germline lookup yields CDR1 MDHEN and CDR2 SYDVKM. The CDR3 spells CASSPPTPSNYGYTF. CDR3 coding DNA: TGTGCCAGCAGTCCCCCGACACCATCTAACTATGGCTACACCTTC.

Concerning this clone: This sample includes further DNA sequences coding for the same CDR3. V gene TRBV9 combines with J gene TRBJ2-5, with 8 nucleotides matching TRBD2. Per germline, CDR1 SGDLS and CDR2 YYNGEE. The CDR3 totals 16 residues. V gave up 2 bases and J gave up 1 base; unmatched junction bases: 7. The CDR3 DNA sequence: TGTGCCAGCAGCGTGGGGCTAGCGGGCACCCAAGAGACCCAGTACTTC. Its translation: CASSVGLAGTQETQYF. Full variable domain (missing parts from reference TRBV9 and TRBJ2-5): DSGVTQTPKHLITATGQRVTLRCSPRSGDLSVYWYQQSLDQGLQFLIQYYNGEERAKGNILERFSAQQFPDLHSELNLSSLELGDSALYFCASSVGLAGTQETQYFGPGTRLLVL.

The V call is TRBV7-3, the J call TRBJ2-3; 14 nucleotides match TRBD2. The germline V gene has CDR1 SGHTA and CDR2 FQGTGA. The CDR3 loop spans 18 amino acids. Unmatched junction bases numbered 11, after V lost 4 bases and J lost 5 bases. Here the CDR3 reads CASSSHTGTSGRGDTQYF. DNA of the CDR3: TGTGCCAGCAGCTCCCACACCGGGACTAGCGGGAGAGGAGATACGCAGTATTTT.

The V gene is TRBV6-1, the J gene TRBJ1-1; 8 bases line up with TRBD1. Germline CDR1 and CDR2: MNHNS and SASEGT. The CDR3 runs to 14 residues. V was pared by 4 bases and J by 1 base, with 2 bases of the junction left unmatched. CDR3: CASSGTGRNTEAFF. In DNA form, the CDR3 reads TGTGCCAGCAGTGGGACAGGGCGGAACACTGAAGCTTTCTTT.

The chain uses TRBV19 and TRBJ2-3, with 7 positions matching TRBD2. The V segment lost 5 bases and the J segment 1 base; nucleotides outside the gene matches: 9. CDR1 is LNHDA, CDR2 SQIVND, per germline (reference sequence). The CDR3 has 16 residues. CDR3 residues: CASSWGGPRRTDTQYF. The CDR3 bases are TGTGCCAGTAGTTGGGGAGGGCCAAGGCGCACAGATACGCAGTATTTT.

For this clone: Distinct nucleotide sequences in the sample also encode this CDR3. The chain links TRBV6-5 to TRBJ2-3; the match to TRBD1 covers 7 bases. CDR1 and CDR2 from the germline V gene are MNHEY and SVGAGI. CDR3 length: 14 residues. Unmatched junction bases numbered 3, after V lost 5 bases and J lost 1 base. This CDR3 is CASSIDRGTDTQYF. CDR3 DNA sequence: TGTGCCAGCAGTATAGACAGGGGCACAGATACGCAGTATTTT.

The chain is built from TRBV11-1 and TRBJ1-1; D remains ambiguous. Germline CDR1 SGHAT, CDR2 FQDESV (reference sequence). Trimming removed 4 bases from V and 0 bases from J, with 9 bases in between. The CDR3 has 14 residues. The CDR3 sequence: CASSSVQLNTEAFF. CDR3 DNA sequence: TGTGCCAGCAGCTCTGTGCAATTGAACACTGAAGCTTTCTTT.

This chain connects TRBV11-2 to TRBJ2-7, with D possibly TRBD2 on 5 matching bases. The length of the CDR3 is 14 residues. The germline V gene encodes CDR1 SGHAT and CDR2 FQNNGV. V was clipped by 1 base and J by 2 bases, with 9 bases between them. CDR3 DNA: TGTGCCAGCAGCTTAGTTCTAGCAACCTACGAGCAGTACTTC. Translating it yields CASSLVLATYEQYF.